Listed here are 32 T cell receptor beta chains from one sample, sequenced in a study of T cells in Graves' hyperthyroidism and ophthalmopathy. RNA transcripts were the template for amplifying TCR beta CDR3 regions. The HTBI set primed first-round TCR CDR3 RT-PCR. MiXCR was run by TCRdb on the multiplex PCR reads, yielding one entry per CDR3 protein. The sample lists some 300,000 distinct CDR3 sequences; roughly 14% were seen once. Sequenced input: blood. Receptor source: a woman in her thirties with Graves' hyperthyroidism that later progressed to Graves' ophthalmopathy.

The chain joins TRBV5-6 to TRBJ2-1; 13 bases are shared with TRBD2. The CDR3 consists of 16 residues. Trimming took 1 base from V and 9 from J; bases not matched to a gene: 7. Germline V CDR1 and CDR2: SGHDT, YYEEEE. CDR3: CASSLMGLAGSGEQFF. CDR3 sequence (DNA): TGTGCCAGCAGCTTGATGGGACTAGCGGGATCGGGTGAGCAGTTCTTC.

This clonotype was picked up a small number of times. V is TRBV19 and J is TRBJ2-7, with 8 nucleotides matching TRBD2. Germline CDR1 is LNHDA and CDR2 is SQIVND (reference sequence). With 3 bases clipped from V and 6 bases from J, the junction kept 4 bases outside the gene matches. The CDR3 consists of 13 residues. CDR3 sequence: CASSIGLAGEQYF. CDR3 sequence (DNA): TGTGCCAGTAGTATCGGCCTAGCGGGCGAGCAGTACTTC.

This clonotype has at least ten counts. The chain carries TRBV30 and TRBJ1-5; possibly TRBD1 for D (5 bases). The CDR3 consists of 16 residues. CDR1 is GTSNPN and CDR2 is SVGIG in the germline V gene (reference sequence). V was shortened by 2 bases and J by 3 bases, with 17 bases between the two germline ends. The CDR3 loop is CAWSPIDHRINQPQHF. CDR3 coding DNA: TGTGCCTGGAGTCCTATAGACCACAGGATCAATCAGCCCCAGCATTTT.

V usage is TRBV7-2 and J usage is TRBJ1-1; 7 bases are shared with TRBD1. The V and J ends lost 5 bases and 6 bases, in that order; junction bases with no gene match: 12. This CDR3 has 15 amino acids. Germline CDR1 is SGHTA and CDR2 is FQGNSA. The CDR3: CASSTWSRQGAEAFF. CDR3 in DNA: TGTGCCAGCAGCACTTGGTCTAGACAGGGCGCTGAAGCTTTCTTT. Together with reference TRBV7-2 and TRBJ1-1, the CDR3 gives the full variable domain: GAGVSQSPSNKVTEKGKDVELRCDPISGHTALYWYRQSLGQGLEFLIYFQGNSAPDKSGLPSDRFSAERTGGSVSTLTIQRTQQEDSAVYLCASSTWSRQGAEAFFGQGTRLTVV.

In its sample, this clonotype was seen a few times. This chain connects TRBV7-9 to TRBJ2-7; D unresolved. Germline CDR1 and CDR2: SEHNR and FQNEAQ (reference sequence). This CDR3 has 13 residues. V lost 1 base to trimming and J lost 2 bases, with 6 bases between them. The CDR3 sequence is CASSLDPAYEQYF. As DNA, the CDR3 is TGTGCCAGCAGCTTAGATCCTGCCTACGAGCAGTACTTC.

This clonotype came up many times. The chain couples TRBV6-2 or TRBV6-3 to TRBJ1-5; TRBD1 aligns across 7 bases. The J segment lost 5 bases and the V segment lost 2 bases, leaving 6 bases of the junction unmatched. This CDR3 comprises 15 residues. Germline CDR1 reads MNHEY; CDR2 reads SVGEGT. Written as DNA, the CDR3 is TGTGCCAGCAGTTACCCCCGGGACAGCTATCAGCCCCAGCATTTT. It specifies CASSYPRDSYQPQHF.

The chain is built from TRBV4-3 and TRBJ1-2; D not resolved. The CDR3 is made up of 14 amino acids. V lost 0 bases and J lost 4, with 9 bases in between. The germline CDR1 and CDR2 sequences are LGHNA and YSLEER. The CDR3 protein is CASSQDWEPYGYTF. The CDR3 nucleotides read TGCGCCAGCAGCCAAGACTGGGAGCCCTATGGCTACACCTTC.

The sample holds a few counts of this clonotype. J is TRBJ2-7 and V is TRBV24-1; unclear D gene. The germline V gene has CDR1 KGHDR and CDR2 SFDVKD. This CDR3 is 15 amino acids long. V was clipped by 11 bases and J by 5 bases, with 24 bases between them. CDR3 protein: CAKPFGWPTWDEQYF. The CDR3 nucleotides read TGTGCCAAACCCTTTGGTTGGCCTACGTGGGACGAGCAGTACTTC.

This clonotype came up a few times. V usage is TRBV9 and J usage is TRBJ2-1; D may be TRBD1 (5 bases). The CDR3 runs to 14 residues. Germline assignment: CDR1 SGDLS and CDR2 YYNGEE. DNA for the CDR3: TGTGCGACCAAAAGGGGCCGGTTCCTAAATGAGCAGTTCTTC. Amino acids: CATKRGRFLNEQFF.

This clonotype was seen a few times. The chain employs TRBV10-3 and TRBJ2-2; D tentatively reads TRBD1 or TRBD2 (6 bases each). The germline V and J ends were trimmed by 3 bases and 5 bases, with 13 bases remaining between them. The CDR3 extends over 15 amino acids. In germline, CDR1 is ENHRY, CDR2 SYGVKD. CDR3 bases: TGTGCCATCAGTGAAGGAGGGGGTGAGACCGGGGAGCTGTTTTTT. It is translated as CAISEGGGETGELFF.

The sample holds a few counts of this clonotype. The chain joins TRBV20-1 to TRBJ2-5; 10 positions agree with TRBD2. CDR1 DFQATT and CDR2 SNEGSKA come from the germline V gene (reference sequence). Unmatched junction bases numbered 3, after V lost 2 bases and J lost 12 bases. This CDR3 spans 11 amino acids. The CDR3 protein is CSARPGLAEYF. The CDR3 DNA is TGCAGTGCTAGACCCGGACTAGCGGAGTACTTC.

This clonotype was seen ten or more times. The chain combines TRBV28 with TRBJ2-1; 10 bases match TRBD1. J was trimmed by 11 bases and V by 9 bases; bases with no gene match: 10. This CDR3 comprises 13 residues. Per germline, CDR1 MDHEN and CDR2 SYDVKM. The CDR3 DNA is TGTGCCAGTTCACCGGGACAGGGGCCTAAGCAGTTCTTC. This sequence encodes CASSPGQGPKQFF.

The sample holds many counts of this clonotype. This chain links TRBV19 with TRBJ2-1; TRBD2 agrees at 12 bases. This CDR3 is built from 16 residues. Losses at the gene ends were 3 bases for V and 5 bases for J; bases not matched to a gene: 5. The V gene's germline CDR1 is LNHDA and CDR2 SQIVND (reference sequence). DNA for the CDR3: TGTGCCAGTAGTATCACTAGCGGGAGGTTCCACAATGAGCAGTTCTTC. Protein: CASSITSGRFHNEQFF.

This rearrangement joins TRBV27 to TRBJ2-7; 7 bases line up with TRBD1. The CDR3 is made up of 14 amino acids. Germline V gene sequence: CDR1 MNHEY, CDR2 SMNVEV (reference sequence). The trim removed 3 bases at V and 4 bases at J, leaving 6 bases unmatched. CDR3 loop: CASSLNRGTYEQYF. The CDR3 DNA follows: TGTGCCAGCAGTTTGAACAGGGGAACTTACGAGCAGTACTTC.

This clonotype was observed many times. The chain links TRBV5-1 to TRBJ2-1; 8 nucleotides align to TRBD2. The germline V gene has CDR1 SGHRS and CDR2 YFSETQ. The CDR3 is made up of 17 amino acids. V lost 4 bases and J lost 7; bases outside the gene matches: 16. CDR3 region: CASSGPSRLAGGNEQFF. CDR3 in DNA: TGCGCCAGCAGCGGGCCCAGTCGGCTAGCGGGTGGAAATGAGCAGTTCTTC.

A note on this clonotype: With a much larger clone just one base away, this may be a read error. The rearrangement uses TRBV5-4 and TRBJ1-1; D is unclear. The CDR3 consists of 14 residues. Germline V lookup: CDR1 SGHNT, CDR2 YYREEE (reference sequence). Between the trimmed V and J ends, which lost 4 bases and 1 base, there was a span of 11 bases. The CDR3 nucleotides are TGTGCCAGCAGCCCCCGGGCCACGAACACTGAAGCTTTCTTT. It is translated as CASSPRATNTEAFF.

This clonotype was detected many times. The V gene is TRBV27, the J gene TRBJ2-7, with D perhaps matching TRBD1 (6 bases). Germline CDR1 reads MNHEY; CDR2 reads SMNVEV (reference sequence). This CDR3 region has 13 residues. Trimming removed 6 bases from V and 4 bases from J, with 13 bases in between. CDR3 nucleotide sequence: TGTGCCAGCAGCCCACAGGGTAGGTACGAGCAGTACTTC. Its translation is CASSPQGRYEQYF.

This clonotype was seen ten or more times. The J gene is TRBJ2-7, the V gene TRBV28; no firm D call. Germline loops: CDR1 MDHEN, CDR2 SYDVKM. The CDR3 runs to 11 residues. V was shortened by 6 bases and J by 3 bases, with 6 bases between the two germline ends. The chain's CDR3 is CASSPRYEQYF. DNA for the CDR3: TGTGCCAGCAGCCCCCGCTACGAGCAGTACTTC.

At least ten counts were recorded for this clonotype. This rearrangement joins TRBV20-1 to TRBJ2-1; D might be TRBD2 (5 bases). The germline V gene has CDR1 DFQATT and CDR2 SNEGSKA (reference sequence). With 0 bases removed from V and 8 bases from J, the gap between germline ends came to 14 bases. CDR3 length: 14 residues. The CDR3 loop is CSARDRPSKDEQFF. Written as DNA, the CDR3 is TGCAGTGCTAGAGATCGGCCTAGCAAGGATGAGCAGTTCTTC.

Many counts were recorded for this clonotype. The rearrangement joins TRBV7-2 to TRBJ2-4; no clear D gene. Germline CDR1 SGHTA, CDR2 FQGNSA. The CDR3 consists of 17 residues. Trimming pared 1 base from V and 0 bases from J, leaving 13 bases between. The CDR3 coding sequence is TGTGCCAGCAGCTTAGTGGGCCTGGCAGAAGCCAAAAACATTCAGTACTTC. As protein: CASSLVGLAEAKNIQYF.

Many counts were recorded for this clonotype. The V gene is TRBV12-3 or TRBV12-4, the J gene TRBJ2-1, with D perhaps matching TRBD2 (6 bases). The CDR3 spans 17 residues. Trimming removed 6 bases from V and 3 bases from J, with 21 bases in between. CDR3 sequence: CASSLSIPGEHYNEQFF. DNA of the CDR3: TGTGCCAGCAGCCTGTCGATACCGGGAGAACACTACAATGAGCAGTTCTTC.

This clonotype came up a few times. This chain connects TRBV14 to TRBJ2-7; D not certain. The CDR3 totals 15 residues. CDR1 is SGHDN, CDR2 FVKESK, per germline. Trimming removed 0 bases from V and 0 bases from J, with 9 bases in between. The CDR3 nucleotides are TGTGCCAGCAGCCAAGATCTTGTCTCCTCCTACGAGCAGTACTTC. Its translation: CASSQDLVSSYEQYF.

This clonotype showed up many times. J is TRBJ2-3 and V is TRBV3-1, with 16 positions matching TRBD2. Germline CDR1 and CDR2: LGHDT and YNNKEL (reference sequence). With 3 bases clipped from V and 5 bases from J, the junction kept 11 bases outside the gene matches. CDR3 size: 19 residues. DNA of the CDR3: TGTGCCAGCAGCCAGCCGGGACTAGCGGGAGGGCCGGTGAGAGATACGCAGTATTTT. Translated, it gives CASSQPGLAGGPVRDTQYF.

The chain is built from TRBV20-1 and TRBJ2-7; 9 positions match TRBD2. V shed 0 bases and J 4 bases; nucleotides not matched to a gene: 7. The CDR3 runs to 15 residues. CDR1 and CDR2 from the germline V gene are DFQATT and SNEGSKA (reference sequence). DNA of the CDR3: TGCAGTGCTAGAGATACCCCTAGCGGGACTTACGAGCAGTACTTC. This gives the protein CSARDTPSGTYEQYF.

This clonotype has a count of ten or more. V gene TRBV27 combines with J gene TRBJ2-3, with 8 bases lining up with TRBD1. Losses at the gene ends were 5 bases for V and 2 bases for J; bases not matched to a gene: 3. The germline V gene encodes CDR1 MNHEY and CDR2 SMNVEV (reference sequence). This CDR3 spans 14 amino acids. The CDR3 DNA reads TGTGCCAGCAGTCCGACAGGGGCCACAGATACGCAGTATTTT. It encodes CASSPTGATDTQYF.

This clonotype was found many times. The J gene is TRBJ2-5, the V gene TRBV3-2; the table calls TRBD1, which could not be checked here. TRBV3-2 counts as a pseudogene. The CDR3 contains 14 residues. CDR3 residues: CASSQAKGGETQYF. CDR3 DNA: TGTGCCAGCAGCCAGGCCAAAGGGGGGGAGACCCAGTACTTC.

Ten or more counts support this clonotype. The chain recombines TRBV29-1 with TRBJ2-6, with 9 bases fitting TRBD1. Germline loops: CDR1 SQVTM, CDR2 ANQGSEA. This CDR3 contains 15 residues. V lost 7 bases to trimming and J lost 2 bases; unmatched junction nucleotides: 6. Here the CDR3 reads CSARTGETGANVLTF. The CDR3 DNA is TGCAGCGCTAGGACAGGGGAAACTGGGGCCAACGTCCTGACTTTC.

In this sample, this clonotype turned up many times. The chain combines TRBV7-9 with TRBJ1-4; D remains unclear. Germline assignment: CDR1 SEHNR and CDR2 FQNEAQ (reference sequence). The CDR3 length is 13 residues. V was shortened by 3 bases and J by 5 bases, with 7 bases between the two germline ends. CDR3 residues: CASSFRSNEKLFF. In DNA, the CDR3 is TGTGCCAGCAGCTTTCGATCGAATGAAAAACTGTTTTTT.

The DNA of the CDR3 is TGTGCCAGTAGTTCAGGACAGGGTCGAAGTCAGCCCCAGCATTTT. Translated: CASSSGQGRSQPQHF. J is TRBJ1-5 and V is TRBV19; 8 nucleotides line up with TRBD1. V dropped 5 bases and J dropped 6; count of bases not matched to a gene: 9. This CDR3 has 15 amino acids. CDR1 and CDR2 (germline): LNHDA, SQIVND (reference sequence).

This clonotype was seen ten or more times. The chain recombines TRBV9 with TRBJ2-5; a weak D match, TRBD2 (5 bases). The CDR3 is made up of 15 amino acids. Trimming pared 0 bases from V and 5 bases from J, leaving 14 bases between. Germline V CDR1 and CDR2: SGDLS, YYNGEE. In DNA form, the CDR3 reads TGTGCCAGCAGCGTAGCTTCGGGGATAGGGGAGACCCAGTACTTC. Amino acids: CASSVASGIGETQYF. Combining the CDR3 with reference TRBV9 and TRBJ2-5 gives the whole variable domain DSGVTQTPKHLITATGQRVTLRCSPRSGDLSVYWYQQSLDQGLQFLIQYYNGEERAKGNILERFSAQQFPDLHSELNLSSLELGDSALYFCASSVASGIGETQYFGPGTRLLVL.

This clonotype was recorded at least ten times. The chain employs TRBV30 and TRBJ1-1; TRBD1 might be the D (5 bases). Trimming removed 1 base from V and 1 base from J, with 16 bases in between. This CDR3 is built from 16 residues. Germline assignment: CDR1 GTSNPN and CDR2 SVGIG (reference sequence). The CDR3 DNA follows: TGTGCCTGGAGTGCCCAGGGACCTTTGGGGAACACTGAAGCTTTCTTT. It yields the protein CAWSAQGPLGNTEAFF.

The chain is built from TRBV30 and TRBJ2-7; TRBD2 is a possible D gene (6 bases). Germline CDR1 GTSNPN, CDR2 SVGIG (reference sequence). V lost 4 bases to trimming and J lost 4 bases, with 11 bases between them. This CDR3 has 12 residues. CDR3 in DNA: TGTGCCTGGAATCCAGGGAGGTACGAGCAGTACTTC. Translated: CAWNPGRYEQYF.